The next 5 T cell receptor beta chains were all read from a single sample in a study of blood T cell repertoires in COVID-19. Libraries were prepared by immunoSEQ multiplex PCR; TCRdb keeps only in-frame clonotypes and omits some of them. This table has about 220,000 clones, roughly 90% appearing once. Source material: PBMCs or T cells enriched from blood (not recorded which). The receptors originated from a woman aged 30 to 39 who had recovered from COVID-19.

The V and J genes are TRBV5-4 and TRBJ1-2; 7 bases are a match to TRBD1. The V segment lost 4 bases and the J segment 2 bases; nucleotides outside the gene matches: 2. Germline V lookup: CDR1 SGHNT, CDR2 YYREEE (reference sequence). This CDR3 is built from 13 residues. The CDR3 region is CASSVQGNYGYTF. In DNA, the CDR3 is TGTGCCAGCAGCGTACAGGGGAACTATGGCTACACCTTC.

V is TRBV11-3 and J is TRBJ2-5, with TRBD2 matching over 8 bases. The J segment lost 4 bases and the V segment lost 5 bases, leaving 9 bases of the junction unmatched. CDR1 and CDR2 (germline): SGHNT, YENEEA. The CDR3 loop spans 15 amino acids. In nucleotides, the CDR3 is TGTGCCAGCAGCCCATCGCGGGGGGAGGGAGAGACCCAGTACTTC. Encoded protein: CASSPSRGEGETQYF.

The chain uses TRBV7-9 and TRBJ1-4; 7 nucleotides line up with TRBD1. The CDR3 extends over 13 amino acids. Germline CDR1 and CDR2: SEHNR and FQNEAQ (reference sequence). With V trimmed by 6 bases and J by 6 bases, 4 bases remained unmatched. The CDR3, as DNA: TGTGCCAGCAGTACAGGGGTCGATGAAAAACTGTTTTTT. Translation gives CASSTGVDEKLFF.

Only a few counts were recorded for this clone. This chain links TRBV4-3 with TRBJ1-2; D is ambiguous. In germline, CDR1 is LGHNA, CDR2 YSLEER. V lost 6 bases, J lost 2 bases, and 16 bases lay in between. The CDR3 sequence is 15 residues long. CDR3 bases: TGCGCCAGCAGACCCGGCGTTACAGAGAACTATGGCTACACCTTC. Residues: CASRPGVTENYGYTF.

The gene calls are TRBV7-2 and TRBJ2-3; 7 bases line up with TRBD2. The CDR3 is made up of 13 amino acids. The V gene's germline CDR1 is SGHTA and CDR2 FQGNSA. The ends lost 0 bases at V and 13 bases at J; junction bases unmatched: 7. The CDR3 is CASSLAASGGEYF. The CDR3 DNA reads TGTGCCAGCAGCTTAGCGGCTAGCGGCGGGGAGTATTTT.